This TCR beta chain was found in a study of blood T cell repertoires in COVID-19. At the level of the study: Samples representing acute and convalescent COVID-19 were sourced from the United States, Italy and Spain. Sources were T cells, B-cell-depleted T cells, or PBMCs; the material itself was cDNA or gDNA.

Profiled with immunoSEQ multiplex PCR; TCRdb holds only in-frame clones, not every one. The sample comprises about 300,000 clones, approximately 89% of which are singletons, and over 2% rests with the top ten. There are a few counts of this clone. The CDR3 consists of 14 residues. CDR1 is SGHKS, CDR2 YYEKEE, per germline (reference sequence). V lost 3 bases and J 0 bases, leaving 9 bases between the germline ends. Sequenced input: peripheral blood. This chain joins TRBV5-5 and TRBJ1-1, with a tentative D call TRBD1 (6 bases). This TCR came from a woman in her 30s with COVID-19, enrolled during active disease. CDR3 DNA: TGTGCCAGCAGCTCAGGGGCGCTGAACACTGAAGCTTTCTTT. Translating it yields CASSSGALNTEAFF.